This T cell receptor (beta chain) was sequenced for a study of shared clonotypes between healthy human individuals. Whole-study results and caveats: Clonotypes not shared had lower generation probabilities than those common to all four donors. Apart from blood, nothing was sampled; tissue repertoires likely differ.

Measured with immunoSEQ multiplex PCR; TCRdb has only the in-frame clones, and not every one. Seen here are about 2 million clones, around 95% observed once, and the top ten hold 0.13%. Among the donors, all were Caucasian adults who lived in Nashville, Tennessee. This clone was counted once. No antigen is known for it. The V gene lost 4 bases and the J gene lost 2 bases, with 5 bases spanning the gap. The CDR3 is made up of 11 amino acids. Germline CDR1 DFQATT, CDR2 SNEGSKA (reference sequence). The receptor was isolated from a man between 18 and 35 years old in good health. The rearrangement links TRBV20-1 to TRBJ1-2; D ambiguous. Material for sequencing was naive CD4+ T cells sorted from blood. The subset is: CD45RA+ positively selected. CDR3 loop: CSAMENYGYTF. The CDR3 region has the DNA TGCAGTGCTATGGAGAACTATGGCTACACCTTC.